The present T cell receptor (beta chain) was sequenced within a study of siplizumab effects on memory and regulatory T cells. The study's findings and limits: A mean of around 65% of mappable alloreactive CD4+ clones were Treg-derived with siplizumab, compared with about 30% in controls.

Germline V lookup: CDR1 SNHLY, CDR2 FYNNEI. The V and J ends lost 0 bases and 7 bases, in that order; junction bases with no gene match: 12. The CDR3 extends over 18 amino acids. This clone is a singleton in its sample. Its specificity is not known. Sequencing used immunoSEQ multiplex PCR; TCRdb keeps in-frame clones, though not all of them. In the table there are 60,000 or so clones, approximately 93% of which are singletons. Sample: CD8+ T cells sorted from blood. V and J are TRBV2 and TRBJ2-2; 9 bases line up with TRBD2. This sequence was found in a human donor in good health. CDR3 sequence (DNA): TGTGCCAGCAGTGAAGCGCCCGGTATAGCGGGAGACGGCGGGGAGCTGTTTTTT. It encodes CASSEAPGIAGDGGELFF.